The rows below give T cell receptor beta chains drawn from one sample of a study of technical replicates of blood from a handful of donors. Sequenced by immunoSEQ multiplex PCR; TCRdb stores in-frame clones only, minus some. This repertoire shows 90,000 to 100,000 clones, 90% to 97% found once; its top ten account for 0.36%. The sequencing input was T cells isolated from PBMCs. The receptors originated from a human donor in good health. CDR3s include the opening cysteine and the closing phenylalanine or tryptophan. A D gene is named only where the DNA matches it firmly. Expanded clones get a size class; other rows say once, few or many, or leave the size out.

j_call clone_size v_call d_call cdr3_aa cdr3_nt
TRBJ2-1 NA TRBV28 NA CASSFKSQGQFF TGTGCCAGCAGTTTTAAGTCCCAGGGGCAGTTCTTC
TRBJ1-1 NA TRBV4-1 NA CASSQVQGEMNTEAFF TGCGCCAGCAGCCAAGTGCAGGGTGAAATGAACACTGAAGCTTTCTTT
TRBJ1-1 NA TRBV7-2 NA CASNPGGGWGTEAFF TGTGCCAGCAATCCCGGGGGGGGTTGGGGAACTGAAGCTTTCTTT
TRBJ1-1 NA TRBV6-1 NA CASSDNYEAFF TGTGCCAGCAGTGACAACTATGAAGCTTTCTTT
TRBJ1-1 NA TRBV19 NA CASNPDRLNTEAFF TGTGCCAGTAACCCTGACAGACTTAACACTGAAGCTTTCTTT
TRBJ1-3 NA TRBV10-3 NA CAISDQGFSGNTIYF TGTGCCATCAGTGACCAGGGGTTCTCTGGAAACACCATATATTTT
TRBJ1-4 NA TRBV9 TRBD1 CASSASGGNEKLFF TGTGCCAGCAGCGCGTCAGGGGGCAATGAAAAACTGTTTTTT
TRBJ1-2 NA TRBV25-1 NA CASRDTSNYGYTF TGTGCCAGCAGGGACACTTCTAACTATGGCTACACCTTC
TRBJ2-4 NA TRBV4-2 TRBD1 CASSQGMEGQGSVKNIQYF TGTGCCAGCAGCCAAGGAATGGAGGGACAGGGGAGTGTCAAAAACATTCAGTACTTC
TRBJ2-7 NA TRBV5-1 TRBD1 CASSLSWDRELDREQYF TGCGCCAGCAGCTTGTCATGGGACAGGGAGCTAGATCGCGAGCAGTACTTC
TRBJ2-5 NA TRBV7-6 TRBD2 CASSLRLAGETQYF TGTGCCAGCAGCTTAAGGTTAGCGGGAGAGACCCAGTACTTC
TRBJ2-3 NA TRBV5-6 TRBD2 CASSYGAGGYNTQYF TGTGCCAGCAGCTATGGGGCGGGAGGGTATAATACGCAGTATTTT
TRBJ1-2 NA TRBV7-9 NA CASSFNGYTF TGTGCCAGCAGCTTTAATGGCTACACCTTC
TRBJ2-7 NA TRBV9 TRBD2 CASSPSFSSGRVYEQYF TGTGCCAGCAGCCCCTCATTCTCTAGCGGGCGTGTTTACGAGCAGTACTTC
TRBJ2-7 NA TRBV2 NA CASSERTAAYEQYF TGTGCCAGCAGTGAGAGGACAGCCGCCTACGAGCAGTACTTC
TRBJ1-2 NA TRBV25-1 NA CASSAGGAEGYTF TGTGCCAGCAGTGCGGGGGGCGCGGAAGGCTACACCTTC
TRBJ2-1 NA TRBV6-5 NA CASSPWTGNEQFF TGTGCCAGCAGCCCATGGACGGGGAATGAGCAGTTCTTC
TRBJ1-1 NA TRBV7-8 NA CASSFGHANTEAFF TGTGCCAGCAGCTTTGGACACGCGAACACTGAAGCTTTCTTT
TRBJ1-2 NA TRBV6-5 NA CASRYRGGYTF TGTGCCAGCCGTTACCGGGGTGGCTACACCTTC
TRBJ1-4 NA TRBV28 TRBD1 CASSPPSGQGQEKLFF TGTGCCAGCAGTCCCCCTAGCGGACAGGGTCAAGAAAAACTGTTTTTT
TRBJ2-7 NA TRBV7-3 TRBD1 CASSSMTLRDRSYEQYF TGTGCCAGCAGCTCTATGACTCTCCGGGACAGATCCTATGAGCAGTACTTC
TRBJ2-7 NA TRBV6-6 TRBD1 CASRQGGEQYF TGTGCCAGCAGACAGGGGGGTGAGCAGTACTTC
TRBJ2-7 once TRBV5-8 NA CASSLGLGNYEQYF TGTGCCAGCAGCTTGGGGCTAGGAAACTACGAGCAGTACTTC